Given below is one T cell receptor beta chain in context. Generated by immunoSEQ multiplex PCR, the TCRdb table keeps only in-frame clones and is missing some. Of roughly 140,000 clones in the sample, 85% to 95% were seen once. The data are from a study of T cell responses to AZD1222 COVID-19 vaccine. The specimen comprised peripheral blood, sampled after recovery from COVID-19. This receptor was taken from an adult who had recovered from COVID-19.

For the CDR3, the DNA is TGTGCCAGCTCACCGGGGACTAGCGGTGGGAGCCGGTTCGTGCGGGGGACCCAGTACTTC. This sequence encodes CASSPGTSGGSRFVRGTQYF. V usage is TRBV18 and J usage is TRBJ2-5; 11 bases match TRBD2. From germline, CDR1 is KGHSH and CDR2 LQKENI. The CDR3 spans 20 residues. The V segment lost 3 bases and the J segment 7 bases; nucleotides outside the gene matches: 22.